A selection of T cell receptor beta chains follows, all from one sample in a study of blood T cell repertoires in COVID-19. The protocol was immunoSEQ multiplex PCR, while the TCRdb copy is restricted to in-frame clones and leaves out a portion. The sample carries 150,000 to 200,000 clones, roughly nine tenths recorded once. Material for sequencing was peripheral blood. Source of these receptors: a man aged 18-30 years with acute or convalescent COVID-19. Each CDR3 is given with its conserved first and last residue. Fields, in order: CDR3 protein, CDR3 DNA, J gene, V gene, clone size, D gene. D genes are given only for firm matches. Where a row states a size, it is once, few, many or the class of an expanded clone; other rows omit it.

CDR3: CASSSPRDRGLLDTQYF; DNA: TGTGCCAGCAGCTCCCCCCGGGACAGAGGGTTGTTAGATACGCAGTATTTT; J: TRBJ2-3; V: TRBV7-2; size: NA; D: TRBD1
CDR3: CASSYGQDGQPQHF; DNA: TGTGCCAGCAGTTATGGCCAGGATGGTCAGCCCCAGCATTTT; J: TRBJ1-5; V: TRBV6-6; size: NA; D: NA
CDR3: CASSPGNQETQYF; DNA: TGCGCCAGCAGCCCAGGGAACCAAGAGACCCAGTACTTC; J: TRBJ2-5; V: TRBV4-1; size: NA; D: NA
CDR3: CASSNINVLAKRAFF; DNA: TGTGCCAGTAGTAACATAAACGTATTGGCCAAAAGAGCTTTCTTT; J: TRBJ1-1; V: TRBV19; size: NA; D: NA
CDR3: CASSELAVSNYGYTF; DNA: TGTGCCAGCAGTGAATTGGCAGTTTCTAACTATGGCTACACCTTC; J: TRBJ1-2; V: TRBV2; size: few; D: NA
CDR3: CAWSGQVVYTF; DNA: TGTGCCTGGAGTGGACAGGTAGTCTACACCTTC; J: TRBJ1-2; V: TRBV30; size: NA; D: NA
CDR3: CASSSRQGAGDTQYF; DNA: TGTGCCAGCAGTTCTCGACAGGGGGCTGGAGATACGCAGTATTTT; J: TRBJ2-3; V: TRBV27; size: NA; D: TRBD1
CDR3: CASSLGTGGPSGANVLTF; DNA: TGTGCCAGCAGCTTAGGGACAGGGGGACCCTCTGGGGCCAACGTCCTGACTTTC; J: TRBJ2-6; V: TRBV7-9; size: NA; D: TRBD1
CDR3: CASSNSGGAGDTQYF; DNA: TGTGCCAGCAGTAATAGCGGGGGGGCTGGGGATACGCAGTATTTT; J: TRBJ2-3; V: TRBV27; size: NA; D: TRBD2
CDR3: CASSLFGTAGNTIYF; DNA: TGTGCCAGCAGCTTGTTTGGGACTGCCGGAAACACCATATATTTT; J: TRBJ1-3; V: TRBV5-4; size: NA; D: NA
CDR3: CASSVAGTGALGYTF; DNA: TGTGCCAGCAGCGTCGCCGGGACAGGGGCGCTCGGCTACACCTTC; J: TRBJ1-2; V: TRBV9; size: NA; D: TRBD1
CDR3: CASSLALGGIEKLFF; DNA: TGTGCCAGCAGCTTAGCGCTTGGCGGGATTGAAAAACTGTTTTTT; J: TRBJ1-4; V: TRBV7-9; size: NA; D: NA
CDR3: CASSEGTGFTEAFF; DNA: TGTGCCAGCAGCGAGGGGACAGGTTTCACTGAAGCTTTCTTT; J: TRBJ1-1; V: TRBV9; size: NA; D: TRBD1
CDR3: CASSLVSQSSGNTIYF; DNA: TGTGCCAGCAGCTTGGTGTCCCAGTCCTCTGGAAACACCATATATTTT; J: TRBJ1-3; V: TRBV5-4; size: NA; D: NA
CDR3: CASSLTGRGETQYF; DNA: TGTGCCAGCAGCTTGACAGGGAGAGGAGAGACCCAGTACTTC; J: TRBJ2-5; V: TRBV5-8; size: NA; D: NA
CDR3: CASSSPNRGYREQYF; DNA: TGTGCCAGCAGTTCCCCTAACAGGGGTTATCGCGAGCAGTACTTC; J: TRBJ2-7; V: TRBV6-5; size: NA; D: TRBD1
CDR3: CASSERLAGETQYF; DNA: TGTGCCAGCTCAGAGCGACTAGCAGGGGAGACCCAGTACTTC; J: TRBJ2-5; V: TRBV18; size: NA; D: TRBD2
CDR3: CASSPGQSTQPQHF; DNA: TGTGCCAGTAGCCCGGGACAGTCCACGCAGCCCCAGCATTTT; J: TRBJ1-5; V: TRBV19; size: NA; D: TRBD1